The rows below give T cell receptor beta chains drawn from one sample of a study of T cell changes during pregnancy in multiple sclerosis. The repertoire was sequenced with immunoSEQ multiplex PCR; TCRdb's copy has only in-frame clones and lacks some. The sample has tens of thousands of clones, 85% to 95% seen once; the top ten hold less than 3.5%. Sequenced material: peripheral blood, taken in the third trimester of pregnancy. The receptors were gathered from a female donor in good health, enrolled as a control in a pregnancy study. Both conserved end residues are part of each CDR3. The D gene is left open where the match is weak. The listing skips clone size in some rows; elsewhere it reads once, few, many or a size class.

j_gene: TRBJ1-2; d_gene: .; v_gene: TRBV29-1; abundance: once; CDR3aa: CSVSFPRGFNYGYTF; CDR3nt: TGCAGCGTATCATTCCCACGGGGGTTTAACTATGGCTACACCTTC
j_gene: TRBJ2-3; d_gene: .; v_gene: TRBV7-9; abundance: .; CDR3aa: CASSFESSTDTQYF; CDR3nt: TGTGCCAGCAGCTTTGAGAGTAGCACAGATACGCAGTATTTT
j_gene: TRBJ2-7; d_gene: TRBD2; v_gene: TRBV19; abundance: .; CDR3aa: CASSLGTSGSLWNEQYF; CDR3nt: TGTGCCAGTAGCCTTGGGACTAGCGGGAGTCTTTGGAACGAGCAGTACTTC
j_gene: TRBJ2-7; d_gene: TRBD1; v_gene: TRBV27; abundance: .; CDR3aa: CASGRGPHEQYF; CDR3nt: TGTGCCAGCGGCAGGGGGCCCCACGAGCAGTACTTC
j_gene: TRBJ2-5; d_gene: .; v_gene: TRBV28; abundance: .; CDR3aa: CASRDAGWGPKTQYF; CDR3nt: TGTGCCAGCAGGGACGCGGGATGGGGCCCCAAGACCCAGTACTTC
j_gene: TRBJ2-1; d_gene: TRBD2; v_gene: TRBV10-3; abundance: .; CDR3aa: CAISEGTSGTNEQFF; CDR3nt: TGTGCCATCAGTGAGGGGACTAGCGGGACGAATGAGCAGTTCTTC
j_gene: TRBJ1-3; d_gene: TRBD1; v_gene: TRBV15; abundance: .; CDR3aa: CATSTPPGQGTGNTIYF; CDR3nt: TGTGCCACCAGCACCCCCCCCGGACAGGGGACTGGAAACACCATATATTTT
j_gene: TRBJ1-5; d_gene: .; v_gene: TRBV11-2; abundance: .; CDR3aa: CASSLSQGRPQHF; CDR3nt: TGTGCCAGCAGCTTATCACAGGGAAGGCCCCAGCATTTT
j_gene: TRBJ2-3; d_gene: .; v_gene: TRBV18; abundance: .; CDR3aa: CASSPPRRGVSDTQYF; CDR3nt: TGTGCCAGCTCACCTCCCCGCAGGGGGGTGTCAGATACGCAGTATTTT
j_gene: TRBJ2-7; d_gene: .; v_gene: TRBV7-9; abundance: .; CDR3aa: CASSFEQNSYEQYF; CDR3nt: TGTGCCAGCAGCTTTGAACAGAACTCCTACGAGCAGTACTTC
j_gene: TRBJ2-3; d_gene: .; v_gene: TRBV7-2; abundance: .; CDR3aa: CASSPPPSGTDTQYF; CDR3nt: TGTGCCAGCAGCCCCCCCCCTTCGGGCACAGATACGCAGTATTTT